This TCR beta chain was identified during a study of OX40 agonist ivuxolimab in advanced cancers. Whole-study results and caveats: Average numbers of expanded clones were greater in CD8+ T cells than in CD4+.

Here immunoSEQ multiplex PCR was the method, and the copy in TCRdb shows in-frame clones only, minus some. The table has approximately 70,000 clones, 75% to 95% seen once. This CDR3 region has 13 residues. Germline V CDR1 and CDR2: SGDLS, YYNGEE. The V end was cut by 0 bases, the J end by 1 base, with 4 bases between. Remarks on this clone: Its specificity is unknown.

This TCR derives from an adult with an advanced solid tumor such as melanoma, head and neck, liver or kidney cancer. The input for sequencing was CD4+ or CD8+ T cells sorted from blood, taken in a trial of the OX40 agonist ivuxolimab. The chain is built from TRBV9 and TRBJ1-2; D remains unclear. CDR3 sequence: CASSVGVNYGYTF. The CDR3 coding sequence is TGTGCCAGCAGCGTAGGGGTTAACTATGGCTACACCTTC.